Following are 24 T cell receptor beta chains from one sample sequenced in a study of blood T cell repertoires in COVID-19. The repertoire was sequenced with immunoSEQ multiplex PCR; TCRdb's copy has only in-frame clones and lacks some. The sample shows about 46,000 clones, about four fifths of them seen only once. The sample taken for sequencing was peripheral blood. These receptors all stem from a woman of 80 years or more with acute or convalescent COVID-19.

The chain recombines TRBV6-5 with TRBJ1-2; maybe TRBD1 (6 bases). Trimming removed 2 bases from V and 4 bases from J, with 11 bases in between. Germline CDR1 reads MNHEY; CDR2 reads SVGAGI. The CDR3 contains 14 residues. The CDR3 region is CASSYGRQAYGYTF. The CDR3 nucleotides read TGTGCCAGCAGTTACGGACGACAGGCCTATGGCTACACCTTC.

The table lists this clone with a count of one. The chain couples TRBV6-5 to TRBJ1-4, with TRBD1 identical over 9 bases. Germline V CDR1 and CDR2: MNHEY, SVGAGI. J lost 8 bases, V lost 0 bases, and 4 bases had no gene match. The CDR3 is made up of 15 amino acids. Here the CDR3 reads CASSYSWTGDEKLFF. CDR3 sequence (DNA): TGTGCCAGCAGTTACTCGTGGACAGGGGACGAAAAACTGTTTTTT.

The chain employs TRBV5-1 and TRBJ2-1; the D is unclear. V lost 0 bases and J 5 bases, leaving 6 bases between the germline ends. Germline V gene lookup returns CDR1 SGHRS and CDR2 YFSETQ. The CDR3 has 13 amino acids. The CDR3 sequence: CASSLGLHNEQFF. The CDR3 DNA reads TGCGCCAGCAGCTTGGGCCTACACAATGAGCAGTTCTTC. The full variable domain, rest sourced from reference TRBV5-1 and TRBJ2-1, is KAGVTQTPRYLIKTRGQQVTLSCSPISGHRSVSWYQQTPGQGLQFLFEYFSETQRNKGNFPGRFSGRQFSNSRSEMNVSTLELGDSALYLCASSLGLHNEQFFGPGTRLTVL.

The chain carries TRBV7-9 and TRBJ1-4; 10 nucleotides align to TRBD1. V shed 9 bases and J 10 bases; nucleotides not matched to a gene: 14. CDR1 and CDR2 from the germline V gene are SEHNR and FQNEAQ (reference sequence). This CDR3 spans 15 amino acids. DNA of the CDR3: TGTGCCAGGGAAGAAGGGGGACAGGGGATTGGAAAACTGTTTTTT. Translation: CAREEGGQGIGKLFF.

This clone turned up a few times. The V call is TRBV9, the J call TRBJ1-1, with D unresolved. This CDR3 region has 13 residues. Germline-derived CDR1 and CDR2 are SGDLS and YYNGEE. Trimming pared 1 base from V and 0 bases from J, leaving 4 bases between. CDR3 amino acids: CASSVQVNTEAFF. In DNA, the CDR3 is TGTGCCAGCAGCGTACAGGTGAACACTGAAGCTTTCTTT. Variable domain in full (rest from reference TRBV9 and TRBJ1-1): DSGVTQTPKHLITATGQRVTLRCSPRSGDLSVYWYQQSLDQGLQFLIQYYNGEERAKGNILERFSAQQFPDLHSELNLSSLELGDSALYFCASSVQVNTEAFFGQGTRLTVV.

The chain joins TRBV30 to TRBJ1-2, with 8 bases that match TRBD1. With V trimmed by 4 bases and J by 6 bases, 7 bases remained unmatched. Germline V gene sequence: CDR1 GTSNPN, CDR2 SVGIG (reference sequence). This CDR3 has 13 amino acids. CDR3 in amino acids: CAWTLQGANGYTF. Written as DNA, the CDR3 is TGTGCCTGGACTCTGCAGGGGGCGAATGGCTACACCTTC.

V is TRBV6-6 and J is TRBJ1-1; D is perhaps TRBD1 (6 bases). The CDR3 is 15 residues long. Trimming removed 5 bases at V and 4 bases at J, with 17 bases between. Germline V gene sequence: CDR1 MNHNY, CDR2 SVGAGI (reference sequence). The CDR3 sequence is CASSPRLGASTEAFF. The CDR3 coding sequence is TGTGCCAGCAGTCCCCGGTTGGGGGCGAGCACTGAAGCTTTCTTT.

The rearrangement links TRBV30 to TRBJ2-1; 12 bases are shared with TRBD2. With 0 bases clipped from V and 9 bases from J, the junction kept 12 bases outside the gene matches. CDR3 length equals 17 residues. Germline V gene data show CDR1 as GTSNPN and CDR2 as SVGIG (reference sequence). As DNA, the CDR3 is TGTGCCTGGAGTGTACTTTGGCTAGCGGGGGGGCCGAGTGAGCAGTTCTTC. The encoded protein is CAWSVLWLAGGPSEQFF.

The chain couples TRBV19 to TRBJ1-2; 9 nucleotides agree with TRBD1. In germline, CDR1 is LNHDA, CDR2 SQIVND (reference sequence). The CDR3 spans 16 residues. J gave up 7 bases and V 4 bases, and 13 bases lay outside the gene matches. This CDR3 is CASSRDRATNDLGYTF. CDR3 in DNA: TGTGCCAGTAGTAGGGACAGGGCGACGAACGATCTTGGCTACACCTTC.

This clone was found a few times. The chain uses TRBV11-2 and TRBJ1-1, with 8 bases aligning to TRBD1. The V and J ends lost 4 bases and 7 bases, in that order; junction bases with no gene match: 8. Germline assignment: CDR1 SGHAT and CDR2 FQNNGV. The CDR3 is 14 amino acids. CDR3 nucleotide sequence: TGTGCCAGCAGCTCTACCCGGACAGGGATTGAAGCTTTCTTT. Amino acids: CASSSTRTGIEAFF.

This chain joins TRBV5-1 and TRBJ2-2; perhaps TRBD1 as D (5 bases). The V gene's germline CDR1 is SGHRS and CDR2 YFSETQ. Between the trimmed V and J ends, which lost 1 base and 0 bases, there was a span of 13 bases. CDR3 size: 17 residues. CDR3 residues: CASSLFPDRANTGELFF. As DNA, the CDR3 is TGCGCCAGCAGCTTGTTTCCCGACAGAGCGAACACCGGGGAGCTGTTTTTT.

V gene TRBV4-1 combines with J gene TRBJ2-1; D may be TRBD1 (6 bases). The germline V and J ends were trimmed by 0 bases and 9 bases, with 15 bases remaining between them. CDR3 length equals 15 residues. Per the germline V gene, CDR1 is MGHRA and CDR2 is YSYEKL. The chain's CDR3 is CASSQDPQGDREQFF. In DNA, the CDR3 is TGCGCCAGCAGCCAAGACCCACAGGGAGACCGTGAGCAGTTCTTC.

This sequence joins TRBV9 and TRBJ2-3; TRBD1 is a possible D gene (6 bases). V shed 3 bases and J shed 5 bases, with 22 bases lying between them. The CDR3 consists of 17 residues. The germline gives CDR1 SGDLS, CDR2 YYNGEE. The DNA for the CDR3 is TGTGCCAGCAGCGCCCGCCCGACAGGAAACTTGGGAGATACGCAGTATTTT. Protein: CASSARPTGNLGDTQYF. The variable domain in full, with the rest retrieved from reference TRBV9 and TRBJ2-3, is DSGVTQTPKHLITATGQRVTLRCSPRSGDLSVYWYQQSLDQGLQFLIQYYNGEERAKGNILERFSAQQFPDLHSELNLSSLELGDSALYFCASSARPTGNLGDTQYFGPGTRLTVL.

The chain links TRBV10-1 to TRBJ2-1, with TRBD2 matching over 10 bases. This CDR3 contains 15 residues. Germline-derived CDR1 and CDR2 are WNHNN and SYGVQD (reference sequence). Germline trimming cut 5 bases from V and 2 bases from J; bases unmatched to any gene: 3. The CDR3, as DNA: TGCGCCAGCAGTTCTAGCGGGGGACCCTACAATGAGCAGTTCTTC. Its protein is CASSSSGGPYNEQFF.

In its sample, this clone was seen a few times. The rearrangement uses TRBV7-3 and TRBJ1-1; D uncertain. The V gene lost 1 base and the J gene lost 0 bases, with 6 bases spanning the gap. The CDR3 totals 14 residues. The germline V gene has CDR1 SGHTA and CDR2 FQGTGA. The DNA for the CDR3 is TGTGCCAGCAGCTTAATGGGCATGAACACTGAAGCTTTCTTT. This gives the protein CASSLMGMNTEAFF. The variable domain in full, with the rest retrieved from reference TRBV7-3 and TRBJ1-1, is GAGVSQTPSNKVTEKGKYVELRCDPISGHTALYWYRQSLGQGPEFLIYFQGTGAADDSGLPNDRFFAVRPEGSVSTLKIQRTERGDSAVYLCASSLMGMNTEAFFGQGTRLTVV.

The chain carries TRBV2 and TRBJ1-2; 9 bases match TRBD1. The germline CDR1 and CDR2 sequences are SNHLY and FYNNEI. The CDR3 has 14 residues. Trimming took 1 base from V and 13 from J; bases not matched to a gene: 10. CDR3 bases: TGTGCCAGCAGTGAAGATACGGGACAGGGTCGACTCACCTTC. This codes for CASSEDTGQGRLTF.

This clone has only one observation. The V call is TRBV19, the J call TRBJ1-2; D is perhaps TRBD1 (5 bases). This CDR3 contains 15 residues. Germline lookup yields CDR1 LNHDA and CDR2 SQIVND (reference sequence). The ends were cut back, 5 bases at V and 2 bases at J, with 15 bases in the middle. CDR3 in DNA: TGTGCCAGTAGTCCGGACGCACGGGGGAACTATGGCTACACCTTC. Translating it yields CASSPDARGNYGYTF.

The chain is built from TRBV10-1 and TRBJ1-1; D gene ambiguous. Trimming left V 5 bases short and J 2 bases short, with 12 bases between. CDR1 and CDR2 from the germline V gene are WNHNN and SYGVQD (reference sequence). The CDR3 spans 14 residues. The CDR3 region has the DNA TGCGCCAGCAGTTTGAATGCAGGCAACACTGAAGCTTTCTTT. It codes for CASSLNAGNTEAFF.

This chain links TRBV5-5 with TRBJ2-1, with 8 bases lining up with TRBD1. The CDR3 is 15 residues long. CDR1 and CDR2 from the germline V gene are SGHKS and YYEKEE (reference sequence). V dropped 4 bases and J dropped 2; count of bases not matched to a gene: 5. The CDR3, as DNA: TGTGCCAGCAGCCCCGGGACAGGAGCCTACAATGAGCAGTTCTTC. Its translation is CASSPGTGAYNEQFF. The variable domain in full, with the rest retrieved from reference TRBV5-5 and TRBJ2-1, is DAGVTQSPTHLIKTRGQQVTLRCSPISGHKSVSWYQQVLGQGPQFIFQYYEKEERGRGNFPDRFSARQFPNYSSELNVNALLLGDSALYLCASSPGTGAYNEQFFGPGTRLTVL.

This clone has only a few counts. The chain is built from TRBV6-1 and TRBJ1-1, with D maybe TRBD1 (6 bases). Germline-derived CDR1 and CDR2 are MNHNS and SASEGT. The germline V and J ends were trimmed by 0 bases and 10 bases, with 18 bases remaining between them. This CDR3 is built from 15 residues. CDR3 loop: CASSEALRGGQAAFF. The CDR3 coding sequence is TGTGCCAGCAGTGAAGCGCTTCGGGGGGGGCAGGCAGCTTTCTTT.

DNA for the CDR3: TGTGCCAGCAGGTCGACCCGAGGAAACTATGGCTACACCTTC. This codes for CASRSTRGNYGYTF. The chain links TRBV3-1 (or the pseudogene TRBV3-2) to TRBJ1-2; D remains unclear. V was shortened by 6 bases and J by 2 bases, with 13 bases between the two germline ends. The V gene's germline CDR1 is LGHDT and CDR2 YNNKEL (reference sequence). This CDR3 is 14 amino acids long.

CDR3 loop: CASSEGSGSTDTQYF. CDR3 DNA: TGCGCCAGCAGTGAGGGGTCGGGGAGCACAGATACGCAGTATTTT. The chain is built from TRBV10-1 and TRBJ2-3, with D possibly being TRBD2 (5 bases). V dropped 2 bases and J dropped 0 bases, with 9 bases sitting between them. The germline V gene encodes CDR1 WNHNN and CDR2 SYGVQD (reference sequence). CDR3 length: 15 residues.

The chain has TRBV27 and TRBJ1-5, with D possibly matching TRBD1 (5 bases). CDR3 length: 15 residues. Germline loops: CDR1 MNHEY, CDR2 SMNVEV (reference sequence). Between the trimmed V and J ends, which lost 6 bases and 6 bases, there was a span of 18 bases. The CDR3 reads CASRAGGGETQPQHF. The CDR3, as DNA: TGTGCCAGCAGAGCCGGTGGGGGGGAGACTCAGCCCCAGCATTTT.

This rearrangement joins TRBV3-1 (or the pseudogene TRBV3-2) to TRBJ1-2; 7 nucleotides match TRBD1. The germline V gene encodes CDR1 LGHDT and CDR2 YNNKEL (reference sequence). This CDR3 is built from 14 residues. V lost 8 bases and J lost 7; bases outside the gene matches: 13. The CDR3 spells CASGSVKQGSGYTF. The CDR3 nucleotides are TGTGCCAGCGGATCCGTTAAACAGGGGAGTGGCTACACCTTC.